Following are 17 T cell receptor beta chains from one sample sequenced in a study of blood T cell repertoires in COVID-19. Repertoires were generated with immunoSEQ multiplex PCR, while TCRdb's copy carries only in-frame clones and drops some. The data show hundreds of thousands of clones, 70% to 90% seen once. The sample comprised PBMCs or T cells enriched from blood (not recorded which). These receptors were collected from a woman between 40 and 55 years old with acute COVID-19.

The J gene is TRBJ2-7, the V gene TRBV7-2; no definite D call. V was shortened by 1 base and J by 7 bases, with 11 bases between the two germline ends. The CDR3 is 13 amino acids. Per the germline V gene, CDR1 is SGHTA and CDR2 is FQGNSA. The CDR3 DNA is TGTGCCAGCAGCTTAGGGCCCTTCGGGGAGCAGTACTTC. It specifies CASSLGPFGEQYF.

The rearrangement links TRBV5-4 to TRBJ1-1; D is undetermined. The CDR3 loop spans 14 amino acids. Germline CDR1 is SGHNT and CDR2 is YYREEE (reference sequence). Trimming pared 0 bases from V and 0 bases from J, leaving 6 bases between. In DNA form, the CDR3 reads TGTGCCAGCAGCTTGGTAGCGGTGAACACTGAAGCTTTCTTT. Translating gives CASSLVAVNTEAFF.

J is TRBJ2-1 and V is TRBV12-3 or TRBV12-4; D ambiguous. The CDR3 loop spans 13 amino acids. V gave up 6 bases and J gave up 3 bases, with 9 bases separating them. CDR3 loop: CASRPTLYNEQFF. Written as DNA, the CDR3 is TGTGCCAGCAGGCCTACCCTCTACAATGAGCAGTTCTTC.

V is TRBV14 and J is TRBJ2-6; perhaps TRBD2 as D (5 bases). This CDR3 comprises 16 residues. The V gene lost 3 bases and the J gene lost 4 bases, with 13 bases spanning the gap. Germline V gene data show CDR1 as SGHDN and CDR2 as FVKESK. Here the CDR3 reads CASSHGTPGGANVLTF. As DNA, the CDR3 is TGTGCCAGCAGCCATGGAACTCCGGGGGGGGCCAACGTCCTGACTTTC.

CDR3 nucleotides: TGTGCCAGCAGTGTTAGCGGGGAGGTCGACAATGAGCAGTTCTTC. Its translation is CASSVSGEVDNEQFF. This rearrangement joins TRBV28 to TRBJ2-1; 8 positions match TRBD2. V shed 5 bases and J 5 bases; nucleotides not matched to a gene: 8. The CDR3 length is 15 residues. Germline assignment: CDR1 MDHEN and CDR2 SYDVKM. Full variable domain (rest looked up from reference TRBV28 and TRBJ2-1): DVKVTQSSRYLVKRTGEKVFLECVQDMDHENMFWYRQDPGLGLRLIYFSYDVKMKEKGDIPEGYSVSREKKERFSLILESASTNQTSMYLCASSVSGEVDNEQFFGPGTRLTVL.

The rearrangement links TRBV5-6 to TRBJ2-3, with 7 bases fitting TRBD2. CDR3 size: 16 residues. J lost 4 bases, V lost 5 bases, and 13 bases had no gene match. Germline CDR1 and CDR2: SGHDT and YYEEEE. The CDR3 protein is CASSFPSGEKSDTQYF. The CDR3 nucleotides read TGTGCCAGCAGTTTTCCTAGCGGAGAGAAATCAGATACGCAGTATTTT.

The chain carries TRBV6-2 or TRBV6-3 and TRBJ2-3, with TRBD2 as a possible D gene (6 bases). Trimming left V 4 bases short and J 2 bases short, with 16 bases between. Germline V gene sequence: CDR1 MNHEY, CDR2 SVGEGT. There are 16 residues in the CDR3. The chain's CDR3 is CASSSYSEGDTDTQYF. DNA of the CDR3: TGTGCCAGCAGTTCCTACTCGGAGGGAGACACAGATACGCAGTATTTT.

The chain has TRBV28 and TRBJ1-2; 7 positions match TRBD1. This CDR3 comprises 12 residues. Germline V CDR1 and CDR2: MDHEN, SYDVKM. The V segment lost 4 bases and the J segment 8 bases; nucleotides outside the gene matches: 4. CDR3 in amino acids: CASSSQGKGYTF. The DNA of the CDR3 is TGTGCCAGCAGTTCACAGGGGAAAGGCTACACCTTC.

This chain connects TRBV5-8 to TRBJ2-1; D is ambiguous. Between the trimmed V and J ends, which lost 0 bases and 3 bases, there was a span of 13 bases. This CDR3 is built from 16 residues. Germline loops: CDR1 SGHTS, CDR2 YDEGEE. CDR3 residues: CASSLAGGTFYNEQFF. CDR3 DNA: TGTGCCAGCAGCTTGGCGGGTGGCACCTTCTACAATGAGCAGTTCTTC.

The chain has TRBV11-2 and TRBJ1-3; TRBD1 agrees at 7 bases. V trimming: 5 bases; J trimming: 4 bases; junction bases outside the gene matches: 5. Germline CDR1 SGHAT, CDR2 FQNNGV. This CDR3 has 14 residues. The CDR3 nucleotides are TGTGCCAGCAGCCGTGACAGGGAAGGAAACACCATATATTTT. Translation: CASSRDREGNTIYF.

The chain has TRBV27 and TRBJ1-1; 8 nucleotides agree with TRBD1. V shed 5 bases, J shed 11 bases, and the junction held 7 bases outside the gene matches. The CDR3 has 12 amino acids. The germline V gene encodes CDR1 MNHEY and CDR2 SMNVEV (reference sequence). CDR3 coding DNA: TGTGCCAGCAGTCACAGACAGGGGAGGGCTTTCTTT. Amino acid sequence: CASSHRQGRAFF.

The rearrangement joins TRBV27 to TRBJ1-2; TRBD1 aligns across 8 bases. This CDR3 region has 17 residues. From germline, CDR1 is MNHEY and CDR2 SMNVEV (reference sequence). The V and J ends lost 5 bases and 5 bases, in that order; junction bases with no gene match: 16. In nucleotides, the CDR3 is TGTGCCAGCAGTCCCTCGACAGGGGCCTCCTTTATGTATGGCTACACCTTC. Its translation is CASSPSTGASFMYGYTF.

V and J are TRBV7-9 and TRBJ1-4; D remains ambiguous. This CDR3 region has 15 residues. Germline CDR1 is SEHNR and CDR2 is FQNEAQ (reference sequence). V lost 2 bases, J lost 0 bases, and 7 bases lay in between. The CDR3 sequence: CASSLSGTTNEKLFF. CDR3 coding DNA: TGTGCCAGCAGCTTATCGGGAACAACTAATGAAAAACTGTTTTTT.

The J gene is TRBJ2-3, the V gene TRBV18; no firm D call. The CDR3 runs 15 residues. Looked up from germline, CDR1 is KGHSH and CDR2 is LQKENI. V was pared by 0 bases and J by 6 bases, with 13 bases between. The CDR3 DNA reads TGTGCCAGCTCACCACCCCTTACATTTATGGATACGCAGTATTTT. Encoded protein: CASSPPLTFMDTQYF.

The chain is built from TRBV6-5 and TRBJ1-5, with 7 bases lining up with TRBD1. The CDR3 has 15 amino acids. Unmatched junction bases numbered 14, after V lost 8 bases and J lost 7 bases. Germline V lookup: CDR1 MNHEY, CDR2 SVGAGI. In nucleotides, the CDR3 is TGTGCCAGCGGGACTAGGGGGCTGCATAGCCAGCCCCAGCATTTT. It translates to CASGTRGLHSQPQHF.

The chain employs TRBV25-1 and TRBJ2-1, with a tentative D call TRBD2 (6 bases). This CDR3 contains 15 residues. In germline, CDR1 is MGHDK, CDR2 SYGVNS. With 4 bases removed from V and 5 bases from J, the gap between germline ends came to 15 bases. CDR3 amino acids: CASSVPGLPNNEQFF. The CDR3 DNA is TGTGCCAGCAGTGTCCCAGGACTACCTAACAATGAGCAGTTCTTC.

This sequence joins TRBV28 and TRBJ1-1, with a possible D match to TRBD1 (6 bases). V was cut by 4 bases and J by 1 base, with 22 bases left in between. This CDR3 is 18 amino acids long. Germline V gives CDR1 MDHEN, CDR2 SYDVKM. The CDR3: CASSSDMDSRRGNTEAFF. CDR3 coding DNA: TGTGCCAGCAGTTCCGACATGGACAGTCGACGAGGGAACACTGAAGCTTTCTTT. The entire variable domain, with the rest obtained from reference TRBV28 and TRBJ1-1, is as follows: DVKVTQSSRYLVKRTGEKVFLECVQDMDHENMFWYRQDPGLGLRLIYFSYDVKMKEKGDIPEGYSVSREKKERFSLILESASTNQTSMYLCASSSDMDSRRGNTEAFFGQGTRLTVV.